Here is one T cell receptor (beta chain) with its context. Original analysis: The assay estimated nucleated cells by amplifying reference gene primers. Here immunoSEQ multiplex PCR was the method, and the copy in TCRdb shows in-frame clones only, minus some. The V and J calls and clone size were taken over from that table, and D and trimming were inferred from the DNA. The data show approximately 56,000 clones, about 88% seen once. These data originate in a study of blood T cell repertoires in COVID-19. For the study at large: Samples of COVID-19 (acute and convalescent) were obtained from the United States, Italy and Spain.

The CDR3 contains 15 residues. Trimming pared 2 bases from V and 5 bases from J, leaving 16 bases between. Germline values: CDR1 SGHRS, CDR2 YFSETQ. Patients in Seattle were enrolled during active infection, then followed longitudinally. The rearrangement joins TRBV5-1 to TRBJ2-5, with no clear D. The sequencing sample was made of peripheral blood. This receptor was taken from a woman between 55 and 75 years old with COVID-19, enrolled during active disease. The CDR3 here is CASSFLSGRLETQYF. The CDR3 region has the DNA TGCGCCAGCAGCTTTTTGTCTGGCAGGCTGGAGACCCAGTACTTC.